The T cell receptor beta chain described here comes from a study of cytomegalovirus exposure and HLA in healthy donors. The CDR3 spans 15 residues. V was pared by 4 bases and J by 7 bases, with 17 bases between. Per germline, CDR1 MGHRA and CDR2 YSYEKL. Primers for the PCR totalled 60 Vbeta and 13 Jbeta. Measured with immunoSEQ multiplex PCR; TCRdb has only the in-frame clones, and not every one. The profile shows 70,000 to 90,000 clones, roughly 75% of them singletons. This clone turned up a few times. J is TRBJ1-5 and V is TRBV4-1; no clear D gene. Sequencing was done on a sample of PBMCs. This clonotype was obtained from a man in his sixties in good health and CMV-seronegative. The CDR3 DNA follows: TGCGCCAGCAGCCTCGAGAATCTGGTAGCGCAGCCCCAGCATTTT. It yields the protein CASSLENLVAQPQHF.